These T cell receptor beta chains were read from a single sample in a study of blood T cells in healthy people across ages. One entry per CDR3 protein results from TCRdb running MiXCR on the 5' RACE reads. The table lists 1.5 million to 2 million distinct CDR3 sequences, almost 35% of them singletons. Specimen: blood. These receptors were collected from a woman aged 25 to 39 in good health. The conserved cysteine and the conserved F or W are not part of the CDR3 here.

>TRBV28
ASSFSGPRLSETQY
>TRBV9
ASSLQRYEQY
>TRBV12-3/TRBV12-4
ASSLFQGEVETQY
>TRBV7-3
ASSLIPSDYGYT
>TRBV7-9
ASSLGDNTEAF
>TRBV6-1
ASNPLRLAGAFEQF
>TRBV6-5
ASFQSTGYPYGYT
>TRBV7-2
ASSLALAGGYNEQF
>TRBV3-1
ASIRVRGSGNTQY
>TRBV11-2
ASSPGTSGGLTDTQY
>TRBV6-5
ASSYGSGSGRQY
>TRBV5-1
ASRGDGQSTDTQY
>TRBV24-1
ATGKDGLKQETQY
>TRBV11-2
ASSLDKAGRSYEQY
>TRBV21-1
ASSKGPSGSYEQY
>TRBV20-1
SARDPSSGNNEQY
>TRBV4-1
ASSQRGLVAQTQY
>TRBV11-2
ASSFLGGRQY
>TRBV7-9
ASTLGIDEAF
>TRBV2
ASTQGDYEQY
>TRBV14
ASSQGAGDYYGYT
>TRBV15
ATSRTGTRLETQY
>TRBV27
ANSLGPAYEQY
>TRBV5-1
ASSRAGTGLVNTEAF
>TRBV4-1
ASSQLLQNSYGYT
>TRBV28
ASSFRGSVRSSYEQY
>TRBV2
ASSLRLEHEQY
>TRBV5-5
ASSMREPSGQF
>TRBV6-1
ASSGRLVSGNTIY
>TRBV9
ASSVALADTDTQY
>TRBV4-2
ASSGRNPRDEQY
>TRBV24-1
ALSFGRDTGELF
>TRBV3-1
ASSQAETGRHEQY
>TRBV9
ASSDLSLGRDTQY
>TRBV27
ASSWLAGISGANILT
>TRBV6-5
ASSYTVRQGDSNMNTEAF
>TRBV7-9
ASSLDTVGVEQY
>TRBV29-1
SAPGQGVPDTQY
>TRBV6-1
ASRGGGEGRTDTQY
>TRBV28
AGGGTSGTGRAQY
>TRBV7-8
ASSLGRGDRDYT
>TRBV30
AWASSLAKNIQY
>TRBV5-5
ASSLETASPEAF
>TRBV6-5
ASSYGGQGSYEQY
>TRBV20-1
SARMTGAAKNIQY
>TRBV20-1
SAIETYEQY